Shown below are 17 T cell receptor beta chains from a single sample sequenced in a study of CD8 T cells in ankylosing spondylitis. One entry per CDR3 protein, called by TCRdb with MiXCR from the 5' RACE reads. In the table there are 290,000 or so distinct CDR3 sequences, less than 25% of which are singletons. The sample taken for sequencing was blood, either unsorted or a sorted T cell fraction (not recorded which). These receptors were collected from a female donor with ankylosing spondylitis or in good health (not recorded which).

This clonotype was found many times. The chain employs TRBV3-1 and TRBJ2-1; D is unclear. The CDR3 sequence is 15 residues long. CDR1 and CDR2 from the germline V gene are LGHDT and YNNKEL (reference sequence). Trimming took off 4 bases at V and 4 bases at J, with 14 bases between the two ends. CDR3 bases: TGTGCCAGCAGCCCCGAGGCTAGATATTACAATGAGCAGTTCTTC. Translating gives CASSPEARYYNEQFF.

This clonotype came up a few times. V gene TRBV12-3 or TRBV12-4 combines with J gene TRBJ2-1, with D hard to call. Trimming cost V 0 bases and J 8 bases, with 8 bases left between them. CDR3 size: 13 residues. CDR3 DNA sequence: TGTGCCAGCAGTTTAGCGAGTGCCCATGAGCAGTTCTTC. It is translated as CASSLASAHEQFF.

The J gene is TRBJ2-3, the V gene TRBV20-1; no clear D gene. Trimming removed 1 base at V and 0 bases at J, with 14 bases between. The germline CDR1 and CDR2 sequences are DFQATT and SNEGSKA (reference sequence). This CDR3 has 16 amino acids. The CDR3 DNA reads TGCAGTGCTAGAGTTCCGCAGGAGATGAGCACAGATACGCAGTATTTT. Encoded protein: CSARVPQEMSTDTQYF.

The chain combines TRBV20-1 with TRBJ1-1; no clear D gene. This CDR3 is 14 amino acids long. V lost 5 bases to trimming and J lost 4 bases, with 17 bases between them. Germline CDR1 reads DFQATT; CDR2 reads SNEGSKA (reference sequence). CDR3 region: CSAPPDNTGTEAFF. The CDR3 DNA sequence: TGCAGTGCTCCCCCCGACAATACTGGCACTGAAGCTTTCTTT.

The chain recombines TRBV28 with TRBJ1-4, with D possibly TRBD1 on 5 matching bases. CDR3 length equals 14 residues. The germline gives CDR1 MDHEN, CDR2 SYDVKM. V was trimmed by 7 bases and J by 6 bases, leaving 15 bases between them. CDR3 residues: CASTPSGGDEKLFF. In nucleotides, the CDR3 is TGTGCCAGCACCCCCTCGGGGGGGGATGAAAAACTGTTTTTT.

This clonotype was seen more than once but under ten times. The CDR3 reads CASSSPGLAGEGTQYF. CDR3 coding DNA: TGTGCCAGCAGTTCCCCGGGACTAGCGGGAGAGGGGACCCAGTACTTC. V usage is TRBV6-5 and J usage is TRBJ2-5; 14 nucleotides match TRBD2. Trimming took 4 bases from V and 7 from J; bases not matched to a gene: 8. This CDR3 is 16 amino acids long. The germline gives CDR1 MNHEY, CDR2 SVGAGI.

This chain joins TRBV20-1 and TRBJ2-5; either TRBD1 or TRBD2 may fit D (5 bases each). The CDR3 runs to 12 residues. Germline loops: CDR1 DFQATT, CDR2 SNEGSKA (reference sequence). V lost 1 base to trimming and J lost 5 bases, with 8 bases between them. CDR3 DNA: TGCAGTGCTAGAGGGGGGAGTGAGACCCAGTACTTC. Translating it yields CSARGGSETQYF.

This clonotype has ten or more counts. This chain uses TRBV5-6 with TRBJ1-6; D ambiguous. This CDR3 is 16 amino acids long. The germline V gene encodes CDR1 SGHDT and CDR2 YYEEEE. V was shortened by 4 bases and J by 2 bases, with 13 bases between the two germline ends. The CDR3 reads CASSLAGSAYNSPLHF. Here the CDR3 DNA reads TGTGCCAGCAGCCTCGCTGGTAGCGCCTATAATTCACCCCTCCACTTT.

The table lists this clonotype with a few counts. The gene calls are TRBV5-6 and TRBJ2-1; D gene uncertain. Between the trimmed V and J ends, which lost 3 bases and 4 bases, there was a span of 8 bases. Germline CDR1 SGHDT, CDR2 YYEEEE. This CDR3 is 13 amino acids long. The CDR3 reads CASSSVGYNEQFF. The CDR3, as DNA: TGTGCCAGCAGCTCGGTCGGTTACAATGAGCAGTTCTTC.

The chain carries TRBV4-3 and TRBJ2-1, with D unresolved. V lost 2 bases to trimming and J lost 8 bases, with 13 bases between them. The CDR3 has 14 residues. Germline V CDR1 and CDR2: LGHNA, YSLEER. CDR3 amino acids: CASSQWAWGDEQFF. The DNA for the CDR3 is TGCGCCAGCAGCCAATGGGCGTGGGGTGATGAGCAGTTCTTC.

CDR3 in amino acids: CSVVARTDTQYF. The CDR3 nucleotides read TGCAGCGTTGTAGCCCGCACAGATACGCAGTATTTT. V gene TRBV29-1 combines with J gene TRBJ2-3; D remains unclear. Trimming took 4 bases from V and 1 from J, leaving 6 bases between them. Germline values: CDR1 SQVTM, CDR2 ANQGSEA. The CDR3 totals 12 residues.

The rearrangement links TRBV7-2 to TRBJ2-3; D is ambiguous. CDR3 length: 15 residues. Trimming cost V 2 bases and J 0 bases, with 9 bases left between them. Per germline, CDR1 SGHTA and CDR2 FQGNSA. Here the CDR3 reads CASSLSTASTDTQYF. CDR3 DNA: TGTGCCAGCAGCTTAAGTACAGCTAGCACAGATACGCAGTATTTT.

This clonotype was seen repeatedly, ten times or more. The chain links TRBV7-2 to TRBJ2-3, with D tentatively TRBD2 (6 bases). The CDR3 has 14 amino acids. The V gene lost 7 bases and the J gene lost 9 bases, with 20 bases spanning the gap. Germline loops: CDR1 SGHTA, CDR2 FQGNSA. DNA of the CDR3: TGTGCCAGCACCCGAAGGGGCGGGACCGGGACGCAGTATTTT. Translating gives CASTRRGGTGTQYF. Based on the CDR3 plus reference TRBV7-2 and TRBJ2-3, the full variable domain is GAGVSQSPSNKVTEKGKDVELRCDPISGHTALYWYRQSLGQGLEFLIYFQGNSAPDKSGLPSDRFSAERTGGSVSTLTIQRTQQEDSAVYLCASTRRGGTGTQYFGPGTRLTVL.

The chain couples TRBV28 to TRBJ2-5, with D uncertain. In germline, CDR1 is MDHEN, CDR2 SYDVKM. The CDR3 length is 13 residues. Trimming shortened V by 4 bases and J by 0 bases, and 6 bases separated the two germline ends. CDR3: CASSWMNQETQYF. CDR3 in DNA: TGTGCCAGCAGTTGGATGAACCAAGAGACCCAGTACTTC. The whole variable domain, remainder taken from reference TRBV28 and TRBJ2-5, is DVKVTQSSRYLVKRTGEKVFLECVQDMDHENMFWYRQDPGLGLRLIYFSYDVKMKEKGDIPEGYSVSREKKERFSLILESASTNQTSMYLCASSWMNQETQYFGPGTRLLVL.

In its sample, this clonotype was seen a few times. This CDR3 reads CSVGRDRTEAFF. CDR3 DNA: TGCAGCGTTGGGAGGGACAGGACTGAAGCTTTCTTT. The chain employs TRBV29-1 and TRBJ1-1; 8 bases match TRBD1. The J segment lost 5 bases and the V segment lost 4 bases, leaving 3 bases of the junction unmatched. The CDR3 consists of 12 residues. The germline V gene has CDR1 SQVTM and CDR2 ANQGSEA.

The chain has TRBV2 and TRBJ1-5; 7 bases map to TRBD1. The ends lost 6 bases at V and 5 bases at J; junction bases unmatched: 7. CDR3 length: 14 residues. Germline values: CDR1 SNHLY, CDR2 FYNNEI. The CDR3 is CASSAQGPHQPQHF. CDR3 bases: TGTGCCAGCAGCGCACAGGGGCCCCATCAGCCCCAGCATTTT.

The CDR3 is CASSLVRRSNEQFF. Written as DNA, the CDR3 is TGTGCCAGCAGTTTAGTCCGGAGGAGCAATGAGCAGTTCTTC. V usage is TRBV27 and J usage is TRBJ2-1; maybe TRBD2 (5 bases). This CDR3 comprises 14 residues. The ends were cut back, 2 bases at V and 6 bases at J, with 11 bases in the middle. Germline V gene lookup returns CDR1 MNHEY and CDR2 SMNVEV (reference sequence).